The text below deals with one TCR beta chain. This specimen comes from a study of blood T cell repertoires in COVID-19. Study background: Researchers got acute and convalescent COVID-19 samples from the United States, Italy and Spain. T cells, B-cell-depleted T cells, or PBMCs provided the cDNA or gDNA that served as material.

The trim removed 1 base at V and 2 bases at J, leaving 7 bases unmatched. Germline CDR1 reads LGHDT; CDR2 reads YNNKEL (reference sequence). The CDR3 is 17 residues long. Per the study methods: Quantification of nucleated cells was approximated via reference gene primer amplification. Repertoires were generated with immunoSEQ multiplex PCR, while TCRdb's copy carries only in-frame clones and drops some. That table supplies the V and J calls and clone size; D and trimming were determined from the DNA. The table lists 75,000 to 95,000 clones, approximately 70% of them singletons. The receptor's source is a woman aged 60 to 75 in a cohort sampled during active or convalescent COVID-19. The specimen sequenced was peripheral blood. This rearrangement joins TRBV3-1 (or the pseudogene TRBV3-2) to TRBJ2-1; 8 bases match TRBD1. The CDR3 sequence: CASSQATDRGPYNEQFF. Written as DNA, the CDR3 is TGTGCCAGCAGCCAAGCCACCGACAGGGGACCCTACAATGAGCAGTTCTTC.